The rows below give T cell receptor beta chains drawn from one sample of a study of immune characterization of retroperitoneal liposarcoma. In TCRdb, the PCR reads were re-called with MiXCR into one record per CDR3 protein. The table lists 12,000 or so distinct CDR3 sequences, roughly 30% of them singletons, with 9.1% in the top ten. The sequenced sample consisted of tumor tissue. These receptors all stem from a female donor with retroperitoneal liposarcoma. The CDR3 runs from the conserved cysteine through the conserved F or W. The order of the fields is V gene, J gene, CDR3 protein.

TRBV11-2	TRBJ2-1	CASSLGLTGTGVHNEQFF
TRBV6-6	TRBJ1-6	CASSYREADSPLHF
TRBV7-2	TRBJ1-1	CASSFTENTEAFF
TRBV11-3	TRBJ2-5	CASSRSTGASGSQDEQYF
TRBV6-6	TRBJ2-1	CASSYSGGTSYEQFF
TRBV6-6	TRBJ2-5	CASIRLAGGPGETQYF
TRBV6-1	TRBJ2-1	CASSALGTGIYNEQFF
TRBV7-3	TRBJ2-3	CASSAGGGDLDTQYF
TRBV6-1	TRBJ2-1	CASSETRTGEQFF
TRBV27	TRBJ2-1	CAAGGETQFF
TRBV12-3/TRBV12-4	TRBJ1-1	CASSFWTGNTEAFF
TRBV6-1	TRBJ1-1	CASSERQGAANTEAFF
TRBV12-3/TRBV12-4	.	CASVGGGSYNEQYF
TRBV7-9	TRBJ1-1	CASSLDRGRHTEAFF
TRBV6-1	.	CASRGIGTGDYEQYF
TRBV6-1	TRBJ2-1	CASSEPSSGSYNEQFF
TRBV7-6	TRBJ2-1	CASSLIVPSYNEQFF
TRBV6-4	TRBJ1-5	CASSDEVVSNQPQHF